This T cell receptor (beta chain) was captured by sequencing in a study of OX40 agonist ivuxolimab in advanced cancers. Exclusion applied to patients with autoimmune disease history or systemic immunosuppression. CDR1 and CDR2 (germline): WSHSY, SAAADI. There are 14 residues in the CDR3. V gave up 11 bases and J gave up 5 bases; unmatched junction bases: 11. Produced via immunoSEQ multiplex PCR; TCRdb's table is partial and in-frame only. The data hold over 55,000 clones, with roughly 86% observed a single time. The origin of this receptor is an adult with an advanced solid tumor such as melanoma, head and neck, liver or kidney cancer. The gene calls are TRBV10-2 and TRBJ2-1, with 8 bases that match TRBD2. The sample was CD4+ or CD8+ T cells sorted from blood, taken in a trial of the OX40 agonist ivuxolimab. CDR3: CASRAGEFDNEQFF. Here the CDR3 DNA reads TGCGCCTCCAGAGCGGGAGAGTTCGACAATGAGCAGTTCTTC.